This TCR beta chain was found in a study of molecular identifiers for immune sequencing clone quantification. In the study overall: Across replicate runs, RNA obtained from approximately 20,000 or 100,000 naive CD8 cells was divided into five, with four undergoing sequencing.

Study results and caveats: Sizes of clones that are highly expanded could be underestimated (if identical TCR molecules share a barcode).

Previously described methods and listed TCR primers were used for bulk TCR libraries. Using its own MiXCR run on the PCR reads, TCRdb lists one record per CDR3 protein. The top ten hold around 0.97% of the sample, which has about 40,000 distinct CDR3 sequences, nearly 25% seen once. The germline gives CDR1 SQVTM, CDR2 ANQGSEA. This CDR3 comprises 11 residues. This clonotype was counted between two and nine times. Its antigen is as yet unknown. Just one base apart from a much larger clone, this may be a read error. Sequencing was carried out using naive CD8+ T cells from blood, with Jurkat cell RNA spiked in. Subset defined: FACS-sorted CD8+CD4-CCR7+CD45RA+ naive T cells. The rearrangement links TRBV29-1 to TRBJ2-3; TRBD2 matches 8 bases. This clonotype originated in a human donor in good health. Some libraries in this study had Jurkat cell RNA spiked in. CDR3 sequence reads: CSVAGGETRYF. The CDR3 DNA is TGCAGCGTTGCCGGGGGGGAAACGCGGTATTTT.